This TCR beta chain derives from a study of blood T cells in healthy people across ages (dated by TCRdb to 2014 to 2015). Some background on the complete study: In model experiments, template switching captured about one uniquely barcoded TCR beta cDNA molecule for every two T cells. The study measured age-related changes in TCR beta repertoire diversity using deep sequencing normalized with unique cDNA molecular identifiers. The donors were split into four age groups: young (average approximately 16 years), middle-aged (around 37), aged (over 55) and long-lived (over 80). Donors of different ages were randomly distributed across sequencing lanes to avoid experimental bias. Two additional independent replicas of 1 million unique cDNA reads from the same blood draw were analyzed for two donors (one aged 18 to 30 and one aged 80 or older).

Based on the germline V gene (reference sequence), the CDR1 and CDR2 sequences are DFQATT and SNEGSKA. Trimming takes 0 bases off V and 10 bases off J; junction bases not matched to a gene: 13. The CDR3, from cysteine to phenylalanine, totals 17 residues. Of all the DNA, just the CDR3 is kept, 51 bases in frame from base 1. In the case of this clonotype: Its antigen is unknown. No base-level quality is on record; no much larger clone is a single base apart.

Systemically healthy Caucasian individuals from Russia, around 38 in total and aged about 6 to 95 years, were included as donors. Approximately 9.3 milliliters of peripheral blood were collected from each donor into EDTA-treated Vacutainer tubes. Ficoll-Paque density-gradient centrifugation was used to isolate PBMCs, with at least 6 million obtained per sample. Total RNA was extracted from PBMCs with Trizol reagent, with at least 5 micrograms obtained per sample. Naive CD45RAhigh/CD27high T cell percentages were measured by flow cytometry on a PBMC aliquot from every donor. The receptor library was made with 5' RACE. The instrument was an Illumina HiSeq 2500. A second PCR of about 7 to 12 cycles was run with a J-beta primer mix and a sample-barcoded 5' primer. Each TCR beta cDNA molecule received a unique molecular identifier from a template-switch 5' adaptor carrying 12 random nucleotides. Each sample yielded at least 3 million CDR3-containing paired-end reads. First-strand cDNA synthesis was performed from all RNA using the Mint cDNA synthesis kit, with priming by a TRBC-specific oligonucleotide. Following uracil-DNA glycosylase treatment, a first 18-cycle PCR with universal primers M1SS and BC2_uni_R was performed on all cDNA. Concerning the study's data processing: For normalization, 1 million high-quality reads, each with a distinct molecular identifier, were randomly selected from each sample. Reads sharing molecular identifiers were discarded rather than binned into consensus sequences. MiTCR, run with a Q25 quality threshold and the strictest error-elimination algorithm, handled CDR3 identification, clonotype clustering and error correction. A nonparametric unseen species model with Euler transformation was used to estimate lower-bound total TCR beta diversity. The raw public data were reprocessed by TCRdb itself: fastp quality trimming at Q25, MiXCR clonotype calling, in-frame beta chains only. Duplicate CDR3 protein sequences are folded into a single record with the most common DNA and genes. It is TCRdb's table, rather than the study itself, that gives the V and J calls and clone size. The sample table lists about 830,000 distinct CDR3 sequences, about three fifths of them with a count of one. The top ten clonotypes cover approximately 23% of the sample.

The investigation overall reported the following: Compared with the aged group, the long-lived group had more naive CD4+ T cells, fewer expanded clones and increased TCR diversity, suggesting age selection. Estimates of total diversity based on one million sequenced T cells were considered lower bounds and underestimates. As age increased, observed TCR beta diversity per million T cells dropped in a roughly linear way, and a significant reduction was already evident by age about 40. Because profiling used bulk unsorted PBMCs, naive and antigen-experienced compartments could not be compared conclusively. There was a strong correlation between observed TCR beta diversity and the percentage of naive T cells measured by flow cytometry. Because the CMV infection status of the donors was unknown, age-related changes in expanded clonotypes may potentially have been confounded.

This receptor was identified in a man in his thirties or forties in good health. This sequence uses TRBV20-1 and TRBJ2-1, with 12 central nucleotides matching TRBD2. The specimen sequenced was blood. This receptor has the CDR3 CSARDVEASGGAGEQFF. DNA sequence: TGCAGTGCTAGAGATGTAGAAGCTAGCGGGGGGGCTGGGGAGCAGTTCTTC.